A selection of T cell receptor beta chains follows, all from one sample in a study of cytomegalovirus exposure and HLA in healthy donors. The assay was immunoSEQ multiplex PCR, and TCRdb's table has in-frame clones only and misses some. The sample includes 120,000 or so clones, roughly three quarters seen only once; the top ten take around 15%. The material sequenced was PBMCs. These receptors were collected from a man aged 45-65 years in good health and CMV-seropositive. The CDR3 runs from the conserved cysteine through the conserved F or W. A D gene is named only where the DNA matches it firmly. Rows give clone size only sometimes, using once, few, many, or a class for an expanded clone.

clone_size d_call j_call v_call cdr3_nt cdr3_aa
NA TRBD2 TRBJ2-2 TRBV9 TGTGCCAGCAGCCCTCGTAGCGGGAGGGGGACCGGGGAGCTGTTTTTT CASSPRSGRGTGELFF
NA TRBD1 TRBJ2-7 TRBV5-1 TGCGCCAGCAGTCTGGGGCCTATCCGGGACAGGGGCCCCTACGAGCAGTACTTC CASSLGPIRDRGPYEQYF
few NA TRBJ1-3 TRBV7-6 TGTGCCAGCAGCTATCAGGGCTGGGTGGGAAACACCATATATTTT CASSYQGWVGNTIYF
NA NA TRBJ2-7 TRBV19 TGTGCCAGTAGTCGGGCAGGGGGGACCCACGAGCAGTACTTC CASSRAGGTHEQYF
few TRBD1 TRBJ2-1 TRBV6-5 TGTGCCAGCAGTTACTCGATTGGGACAGGGTTGAATGAGCAGTTCTTC CASSYSIGTGLNEQFF
NA NA TRBJ2-1 TRBV4-1 TGCGCCAGCAGCCAAGATCCCGGGTCCAATGAGCAGTTCTTC CASSQDPGSNEQFF
NA NA TRBJ2-3 TRBV10-2 TGCGCCAGCCTGCCGACGGGATATAGCACAGATACGCAGTATTTT CASLPTGYSTDTQYF
NA NA TRBJ1-2 TRBV29-1 TGCAGCGTTTCCGAGGAGGGCTATGGCTACACCTTC CSVSEEGYGYTF
NA TRBD1 TRBJ2-2 TRBV7-9 TGTGCCAGCAGCTTGACAGGGGAAACCGGGGAGCTGTTTTTT CASSLTGETGELFF
NA NA TRBJ1-1 TRBV19 TGTGCCAGTAGTATTCTCCAGGGAACTGAAGCTTTCTTT CASSILQGTEAFF
NA TRBD2 TRBJ2-7 TRBV7-6 TGTGCCAGCAGCTGGGGCGGGACTACCTCGGGCGAGCAGTACTTC CASSWGGTTSGEQYF
NA NA TRBJ2-7 TRBV29-1 TGCAGCGTAAAACAGGGAAGCGCCTACGAGCAGTACTTC CSVKQGSAYEQYF
NA NA TRBJ1-5 TRBV28 TGTGCCAGCAGTTTGGAATGGGTGGGGGGGCCTCGCAATCAGCCCCAGCATTTT CASSLEWVGGPRNQPQHF
NA NA TRBJ1-2 TRBV2 TGTGCCAGCGAGGGGGGGGACAATAACTATGGCTACACCTTC CASEGGDNNYGYTF
NA TRBD1 TRBJ1-5 TRBV18 TGTGCCAGCTCAAGGGACAGTATTAATCAGCCCCAGCATTTT CASSRDSINQPQHF
NA NA TRBJ1-1 TRBV27 TGTGCCAGCAGTTTGGGGGGGCTAGCTGAAGCTTTCTTT CASSLGGLAEAFF
NA TRBD1 TRBJ1-3 TRBV7-2 TGTGCCAGCAGCGAACAGGGGCTACGAGGAAACGCCATATATTTT CASSEQGLRGNAIYF
NA NA TRBJ2-7 TRBV18 TGTGCCAGCTCACCACCGGAGGGTTCCTACGAGCAGTACTTC CASSPPEGSYEQYF
NA NA TRBJ2-1 TRBV25-1 TGTGCCAGCAGTCAACCGGACAGTCCATTCAATGAGCAGTTCTTC CASSQPDSPFNEQFF
NA NA TRBJ1-2 TRBV10-3 TGTGCCATCAGTGAGGGACTCTATGGCTACACCTTC CAISEGLYGYTF
NA NA TRBJ2-1 TRBV11-2 TGTGCCAGCAGCTCGGGCCGAGGGAATGAGCAGTTCTTC CASSSGRGNEQFF
NA NA TRBJ2-2 TRBV19 TGTGCCAGTAGCGGTTTGAGGAACACCGGGGAGCTGTTTTTT CASSGLRNTGELFF
NA TRBD1 TRBJ1-6 TRBV19 TGTGCCACCATGGGACAGGGGCTTTCACCCCTCCACTTT CATMGQGLSPLHF
NA NA TRBJ2-1 TRBV10-2 TGCGCCAGCAGCCCCCCGGGTGCGGGGTGGGGCAATGAGCAGTTCTTC CASSPPGAGWGNEQFF
NA NA TRBJ2-5 TRBV6-5 TGTGCCAGCAGTTATTCTCGGACTTCTAGCCGAGAGACCCAGTACTTC CASSYSRTSSRETQYF
NA TRBD2 TRBJ2-7 TRBV18 TGTGCCAGCTCCACTAGCGGGCGCTCCTACGAGCAGTACTTC CASSTSGRSYEQYF
NA TRBD1 TRBJ2-4 TRBV7-2 TGTGCCAGCAGCTTAGAGGGGACAGGACCAAACATTCAGTACTTC CASSLEGTGPNIQYF
NA NA TRBJ2-1 TRBV2 TGTGCCAGCAGTGCCCGGGACTCCCGTTACAATGAGCAGTTCTTC CASSARDSRYNEQFF
NA NA TRBJ1-4 TRBV29-1 TGCAGCGTTGCCTCGGACACCACGGCGGAAAAACTGTTTTTT CSVASDTTAEKLFF
NA TRBD2 TRBJ2-3 TRBV11-2 TGTGCCAGCAGCTTAGGGGCGGGAGGGCCCTCTTATACAGATACGCAGTATTTT CASSLGAGGPSYTDTQYF
few NA TRBJ1-1 TRBV5-6 TGTGCCAGCAGCTTGGTCAGGGGCACTGAAGCTTTCTTT CASSLVRGTEAFF
NA TRBD1 TRBJ1-1 TRBV7-9 TGTTCCAGCAGCCCGGACAGGGGTAAAGGGCCTGAAGCTTTCTTT CSSSPDRGKGPEAFF
NA NA TRBJ1-4 TRBV20-1 TGCAGGGCAGGGGAGAATGAAAAACTGTTTTTT CRAGENEKLFF
NA TRBD2 TRBJ2-1 TRBV29-1 TGCAGCGTCGACGGGGGGGTTCAGGGGACTGCGCAGTTCTTC CSVDGGVQGTAQFF
NA NA TRBJ2-5 TRBV5-6 TGTGCCAGCAGCAGCATAATGGGGGCAGGAACCCAGTACTTC CASSSIMGAGTQYF
NA NA TRBJ2-7 TRBV29-1 TGCAGCGTTGAATCGCGGATCGGATACGAGCAGTACTTC CSVESRIGYEQYF
few NA TRBJ2-7 TRBV4-3 TGCGCCAGCAGCCTGGGGGCCTCTTTGGACGAGCAGTACTTC CASSLGASLDEQYF
NA NA TRBJ2-5 TRBV11-2 TGTGCCAGCAGCGAACGAACAGGGACCCCGGGGGAGACCCAGTACTTC CASSERTGTPGETQYF
NA TRBD2 TRBJ2-5 TRBV28 TGTGCCAGCAGTTTTGGGGCGGGAGGGCAAGAGACCCAGTACTTC CASSFGAGGQETQYF
NA NA TRBJ1-2 TRBV5-1 TGCGCCAGCAGCAGGGCCAGGGACTATGGCTACACCTTC CASSRARDYGYTF
NA TRBD1 TRBJ1-1 TRBV29-1 TGCAGCGGTCGGGACAGGGGAAGGACTGAAGCTTTCTTT CSGRDRGRTEAFF
NA NA TRBJ1-1 TRBV7-6 TGTGCCAGCAGCCCAGGGGCATTAGGCACTGAAGCTTTCTTT CASSPGALGTEAFF
NA NA TRBJ2-1 TRBV28 TGTGCCAGCAGTTTCCCCCTCGGGGAGCAGTTCTTC CASSFPLGEQFF
NA NA TRBJ2-7 TRBV5-6 TGTGCCAGCAGCATAGGCTGGGGAGACGAGCAGTACTTC CASSIGWGDEQYF
few TRBD2 TRBJ2-5 TRBV5-6 TGTGCCAGCAGCTTGGCCCCCAGCGGGGGGGAGACCCAGTACTTC CASSLAPSGGETQYF
NA NA TRBJ2-1 TRBV14 TGTGCCAGCAGCCAAGTGGTTGGCATCGGAAGCGACAATGAGCAGTTCTTC CASSQVVGIGSDNEQFF
NA NA TRBJ2-7 TRBV19 TGTGCCAGTAGTATAGGGAGGCAACTCACCTACGAGCAGTACTTC CASSIGRQLTYEQYF
NA NA TRBJ2-5 TRBV19 TGTGCCAGTAGTATCAGAGAGACCCAGTACTTC CASSIRETQYF
NA NA TRBJ2-3 TRBV4-3 TGCGCCAGCTCCCCCTCAGGGGTGGGCACAGATACGCAGTATTTT CASSPSGVGTDTQYF